The 2 T cell receptor beta chains in this list originate from one sample, sequenced in a study of blood T cell repertoires in COVID-19. Assay used: immunoSEQ multiplex PCR; TCRdb lists only in-frame clones, some missing. The sample records about 480,000 clones, approximately 89% being singletons. The sequencing sample was made of peripheral blood. The receptors shown here come from a man aged 18 to 29 with COVID-19, enrolled during active disease.

A single count supports this clone. This chain links TRBV11-2 with TRBJ2-3; TRBD2 matches 11 bases. The germline CDR1 and CDR2 sequences are SGHAT and FQNNGV. This CDR3 is 15 amino acids long. V lost 2 bases, J lost 5 bases, and 3 bases stayed unmatched. The CDR3 loop is CASSLRLAGGDTQYF. The CDR3 DNA sequence: TGTGCCAGCAGCTTAAGGCTAGCGGGGGGAGATACGCAGTATTTT.

This sequence joins TRBV11-3 and TRBJ2-2; no clear D gene. Germline CDR1 reads SGHNT; CDR2 reads YENEEA. The CDR3 extends over 14 amino acids. Trimming stripped 5 bases from V and 5 bases from J, with 12 bases between. The CDR3 DNA sequence: TGTGCCAGCAGCCATGGAGAACGTACCGGGGAGCTGTTTTTT. Translating gives CASSHGERTGELFF. Combining the CDR3 with reference TRBV11-3 and TRBJ2-2 gives the whole variable domain EAGVVQSPRYKIIEKKQPVAFWCNPISGHNTLYWYLQNLGQGPELLIRYENEEAVDDSQLPKDRFSAERLKGVDSTLKIQPAELGDSAVYLCASSHGERTGELFFGEGSRLTVL.